This T cell receptor (beta chain) comes out of a study of OX40 agonist ivuxolimab in advanced cancers. Study overall: Cancers in dose escalation were hepatocellular, melanoma, renal cell and head and neck. Patients with prior anti-PD-1, anti-PD-L1 or anti-CTLA-4 therapy were eligible; about 41% had some.

V was pared by 5 bases and J by 3 bases, with 18 bases between. The CDR3 length is 16 residues. Germline V lookup: CDR1 SGHTA, CDR2 FQGNSA. General observations from the study: Antigens targeted by the expanded peripheral T cells were not determined. With doses of 0.1 to 3.0 mg/kg, CD4+ and CD8+ blood T cells had undergone clonal expansion by week 6.

The protocol was immunoSEQ multiplex PCR, while the TCRdb copy is restricted to in-frame clones and leaves out a portion. The sample yields fewer than 90,000 clones, around 86% seen once. A word on this clone: Its antigen is unknown.

The source material was CD4+ or CD8+ T cells sorted from blood, sampled in a trial of the OX40 agonist ivuxolimab. This clonotype originated in an adult with an advanced solid tumor such as melanoma, head and neck, liver or kidney cancer. This chain connects TRBV7-2 to TRBJ2-3; D may be TRBD2 (5 bases). The CDR3 region is CASSPPPPAVTDTQYF. The CDR3 bases are TGTGCCAGCAGCCCACCCCCCCCAGCGGTTACAGATACGCAGTATTTT.